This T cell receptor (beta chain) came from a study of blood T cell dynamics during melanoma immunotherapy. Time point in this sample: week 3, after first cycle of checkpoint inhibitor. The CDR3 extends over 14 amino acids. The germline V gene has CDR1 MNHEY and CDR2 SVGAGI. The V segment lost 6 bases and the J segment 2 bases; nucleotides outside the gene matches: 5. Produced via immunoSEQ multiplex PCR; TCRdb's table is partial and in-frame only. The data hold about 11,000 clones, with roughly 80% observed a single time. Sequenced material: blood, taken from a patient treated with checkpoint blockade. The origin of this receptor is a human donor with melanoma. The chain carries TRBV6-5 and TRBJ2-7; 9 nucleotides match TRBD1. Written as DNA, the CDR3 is TGTGCCAGCAGGGGGACAGGGTCCACCTACGAGCAGTACTTC. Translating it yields CASRGTGSTYEQYF.